This T cell receptor (beta chain) was observed in a study of blood T cell repertoires in COVID-19. The CDR3 contains 14 residues. CDR1 and CDR2 (germline): SSHAT, FNYEAQ (reference sequence). J was trimmed by 3 bases and V by 5 bases; bases with no gene match: 4. Authors' processing steps: Cell counts per sample came from amplifying reference gene primers. Profiled with immunoSEQ multiplex PCR; TCRdb holds only in-frame clones, not every one. The V and J calls and clone size were taken over from that table, and D and trimming were inferred from the DNA. The sample lists some 350,000 clones; around 82% were seen once.

Sequenced input: peripheral blood. This sequence was found in a man aged 30 to 45 with active or convalescent COVID-19. The chain joins TRBV7-7 to TRBJ2-5; 9 bases map to TRBD1. For the CDR3, the DNA is TGTGCCAGCAGCCGGGACAGGGTAAAAGAGACCCAGTACTTC. This translates into CASSRDRVKETQYF.